Presented here are 14 T cell receptor beta chains from one specimen sequenced in a study of T cell responses to AZD1222 COVID-19 vaccine. The protocol was immunoSEQ multiplex PCR, while the TCRdb copy is restricted to in-frame clones and leaves out a portion. The sample comprises about 60,000 clones, approximately 82% of which are singletons, and over 15% rests with the top ten. The material was peripheral blood, obtained on day 0 of AZD1222 vaccination. Source of these receptors: an adult in good health.

The V gene is TRBV19, the J gene TRBJ1-3; D not certain. Trimming shortened V by 5 bases and J by 2 bases, and 7 bases separated the two germline ends. CDR1 and CDR2 from the germline V gene are LNHDA and SQIVND (reference sequence). The CDR3 contains 13 residues. CDR3: CASSEGAGNTIYF. The CDR3 bases are TGTGCCAGTAGTGAGGGAGCTGGAAACACCATATATTTT.

The V gene is TRBV7-2, the J gene TRBJ2-1, with 11 bases lining up with TRBD2. V lost 1 base to trimming and J lost 4 bases; unmatched junction nucleotides: 0. Germline CDR1 is SGHTA and CDR2 is FQGNSA. The CDR3 has 15 amino acids. The CDR3 is CASSLGLAGYNEQFF. DNA of the CDR3: TGTGCCAGCAGCTTAGGACTAGCGGGATACAATGAGCAGTTCTTC.

The chain employs TRBV19 and TRBJ1-5; TRBD1 agrees at 7 bases. CDR3 length equals 13 residues. After removal of 5 bases from V and 6 bases from J, the junction contained 4 bases not matched to a gene. Germline V gives CDR1 LNHDA, CDR2 SQIVND (reference sequence). The CDR3 bases are TGTGCCAGTAGTCCCCAGGGGGGTCAGCCCCAGCATTTT. The encoded protein is CASSPQGGQPQHF.

Regarding this clone: Other DNA sequences of this sample code for an identical CDR3. This sequence joins TRBV12-3 or TRBV12-4 and TRBJ1-2; tentative D call: TRBD1 (5 bases). V lost 5 bases and J 4 bases, leaving 11 bases between the germline ends. The CDR3 is made up of 13 amino acids. CDR3 protein: CASSPGQFYGYTF. The CDR3 nucleotides read TGTGCCAGCAGTCCAGGACAATTCTATGGCTACACCTTC.

Concerning this clone itself: The sample carries other DNA sequences with the same CDR3. The chain joins TRBV12-3 or TRBV12-4 to TRBJ1-1, with 9 bases that match TRBD1. The V gene end was trimmed by 6 bases and the J gene end by 5 bases; junction bases not matched to a gene: 4. The length of the CDR3 is 13 residues. CDR3 coding DNA: TGTGCCAGCAGCCTGGACAGGGGTACTGAAGCTTTCTTT. Residues: CASSLDRGTEAFF.

The J gene is TRBJ2-7, the V gene TRBV18; 9 nucleotides agree with TRBD2. The germline V gene encodes CDR1 KGHSH and CDR2 LQKENI. V shed 4 bases, J shed 1 base, and the junction held 14 bases outside the gene matches. The CDR3 has 18 amino acids. In DNA, the CDR3 is TGTGCCAGCTCACGAACCGCGCTAGCGGGAAGAGGGTCCTACGAGCAGTACTTC. Protein sequence: CASSRTALAGRGSYEQYF.

The rearrangement uses TRBV4-3 and TRBJ2-1, with TRBD1 identical over 9 bases. The CDR3 has 16 amino acids. V was clipped by 5 bases and J by 8 bases; unmatched bases: 13. CDR1 LGHNA and CDR2 YSLEER come from the germline V gene. CDR3 nucleotide sequence: TGCGCCAGCAGCGACTACAGGGGGCTAAGTGTCGATGAGCAGTTCTTC. This gives the protein CASSDYRGLSVDEQFF.

The V gene is TRBV7-9, the J gene TRBJ2-2; TRBD2 aligns across 13 bases. Germline values: CDR1 SEHNR, CDR2 FQNEAQ (reference sequence). The CDR3 covers 15 residues. The ends lost 8 bases at V and 5 bases at J; junction bases unmatched: 5. For the CDR3, the DNA is TGTGCCAGCGTAGTGGGACTAGCGGGAACCGGGGAGCTGTTTTTT. Encoded protein: CASVVGLAGTGELFF.

V and J are TRBV5-1 and TRBJ1-2, with D unresolved. The V end lost 4 bases, the J end lost 4 bases, and 14 bases lay between the germline ends. Germline CDR1 SGHRS, CDR2 YFSETQ. There are 14 residues in the CDR3. For the CDR3, the DNA is TGCGCCAGCAGCGCGACCCCGGGCCCCTATGGCTACACCTTC. Its translation: CASSATPGPYGYTF.

The chain uses TRBV19 and TRBJ2-3; 8 bases fit TRBD2. The ends lost 3 bases at V and 9 bases at J; junction bases unmatched: 11. CDR1 and CDR2 from the germline V gene are LNHDA and SQIVND (reference sequence). CDR3 length equals 15 residues. The CDR3 DNA reads as TGTGCCAGTAGTATCGGGTCGACTAGCGCCTTAACGCAGTATTTT. Its protein product is CASSIGSTSALTQYF.

In this sample, this clone turned up a few times. The gene calls are TRBV3-1 (or the pseudogene TRBV3-2) and TRBJ1-1; D unclear. This CDR3 comprises 14 residues. Germline V gene lookup returns CDR1 LGHDT and CDR2 YNNKEL (reference sequence). Trimming stripped 5 bases from V and 3 bases from J, with 13 bases between. CDR3 nucleotide sequence: TGTGCCAGCAGCAAGGCCGGTGGGGACACTGAAGCTTTCTTT. Translation gives CASSKAGGDTEAFF.

This chain connects TRBV15 to TRBJ1-5, with D unclear. This CDR3 comprises 15 residues. Per germline, CDR1 LNHNV and CDR2 YYDKDF (reference sequence). V was cut by 0 bases and J by 7 bases, with 13 bases left in between. In DNA, the CDR3 is TGTGCCACCAGCAGAGATATTTCGGCGGGCCAGCCCCAGCATTTT. This codes for CATSRDISAGQPQHF.

This clone was seen a single time. This rearrangement joins TRBV4-1 to TRBJ1-4; unclear D gene. This CDR3 has 12 amino acids. V was shortened by 7 bases and J by 5 bases, with 8 bases between the two germline ends. Germline lookup yields CDR1 MGHRA and CDR2 YSYEKL. In nucleotides, the CDR3 is TGCGCCAGCATGGACTTGAATGAAAAACTGTTTTTT. The encoded protein is CASMDLNEKLFF.

The table lists this clone with a few counts. The chain links TRBV19 to TRBJ2-7, with a tentative D call TRBD2 (5 bases). Trimming cost V 5 bases and J 0 bases, with 11 bases left between them. This CDR3 has 14 residues. Looked up from germline, CDR1 is LNHDA and CDR2 is SQIVND (reference sequence). The CDR3 loop is CASSVSGSSYEQYV. As DNA, the CDR3 is TGTGCCAGTAGTGTCTCTGGGAGCTCCTACGAGCAGTACGTC.